The sequence of this T cell receptor beta chain was determined in a study of T-cell reconstitution after alpha-beta-depleted transplantation in children. Trimming took off 4 bases at V and 4 bases at J, with 11 bases between the two ends. From germline, CDR1 is SGHVS and CDR2 FQNEAQ. The CDR3 extends over 13 amino acids. Unique molecular identifiers were incorporated into the prepared TCRbeta library. Using its own MiXCR run on the PCR reads, TCRdb lists one record per CDR3 protein. This repertoire shows about 610,000 distinct CDR3 sequences, roughly a tenth found once; its top ten account for less than 5%. This clonotype was seen repeatedly, ten times or more.

The chain uses TRBV7-8 and TRBJ2-7; possibly TRBD1 for D (5 bases). This clonotype was obtained from a human donor who donated a stem cell graft to a child with acute myeloid leukemia. Sequencing was performed on PBMCs from the stem cell graft donor, taken from the stem cell graft. The CDR3 bases are TGTGCCAGCAGCTCGACAGTGGCTTACGAGCAGTACTTC. This translates into CASSSTVAYEQYF. Full variable domain (outside the CDR3, taken from reference TRBV7-8 and TRBJ2-7): GAGVSQSPRYKVAKRGQDVALRCDPISGHVSLFWYQQALGQGPEFLTYFQNEAQLDKSGLPSDRFFAERPEGSVSTLKIQRTQQEDSAVYLCASSSTVAYEQYFGPGTRLTVT.